This note documents a single TCR beta chain sequence. Its antigen is unknown. Clones were read by immunoSEQ multiplex PCR, and TCRdb kept only the in-frame ones, dropping some. The table shows under 75,000 clones, with around 85% occurring only once. There are 14 residues in the CDR3. V trimming: 4 bases; J trimming: 2 bases; junction bases outside the gene matches: 4. Germline values: CDR1 SGDLS, CDR2 YYNGEE. This sample stems from a study of T cell responses to AZD1222 COVID-19 vaccine. The wider study: Second-dose groups at about 4 or about 12 weeks were pooled. Whole-study findings and limits: It was only after the peak T cell response that any repertoires were sampled. Regions 160-218 and 743-854 held dominance among vaccine-associated CD4 TCRs, which spanned spike. Unmutated variant regions reportedly attract nearly half of all spike-specific TCRs.

This TCR was recovered from an adult in good health. Sequenced here: peripheral blood, sampled on day 0 of AZD1222 vaccination. The J gene is TRBJ2-7, the V gene TRBV9; 9 bases fit TRBD1. CDR3 DNA: TGTGCCAGCAGCCCGGGACAGGGACCCTACGAGCAGTACTTC. Translation: CASSPGQGPYEQYF. The variable domain in full, with the rest retrieved from reference TRBV9 and TRBJ2-7, is DSGVTQTPKHLITATGQRVTLRCSPRSGDLSVYWYQQSLDQGLQFLIQYYNGEERAKGNILERFSAQQFPDLHSELNLSSLELGDSALYFCASSPGQGPYEQYFGPGTRLTVT.